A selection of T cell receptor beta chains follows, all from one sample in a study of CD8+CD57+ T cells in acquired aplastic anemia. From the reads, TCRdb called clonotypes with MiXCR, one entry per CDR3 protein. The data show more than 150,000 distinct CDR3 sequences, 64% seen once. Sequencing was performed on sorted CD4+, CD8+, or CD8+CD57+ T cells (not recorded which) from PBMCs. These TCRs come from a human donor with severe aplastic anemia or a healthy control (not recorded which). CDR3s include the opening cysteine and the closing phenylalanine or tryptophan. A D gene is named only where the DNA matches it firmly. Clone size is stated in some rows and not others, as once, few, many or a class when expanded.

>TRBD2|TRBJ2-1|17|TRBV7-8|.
TGTGCCAGCAGCTTCGGTACCGGACTAGCGCCGTACAATGAGCAGTTCTTC
CASSFGTGLAPYNEQFF
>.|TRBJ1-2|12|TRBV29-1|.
TGCAGCGTTTCATCTGGGACCTATGGCTACACCTTC
CSVSSGTYGYTF
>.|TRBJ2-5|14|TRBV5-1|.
TGCGCCAGCAGCTTGGCCGGGACGGCCTACGACCAGTACTTC
CASSLAGTAYDQYF
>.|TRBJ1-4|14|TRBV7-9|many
TGTGCCAGCAGCATACGTGGGTCCAATGAAAAACTGTTTTTT
CASSIRGSNEKLFF
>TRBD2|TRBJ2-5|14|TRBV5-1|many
TGCGCCAGCAGCTGGGGACTAGACCTAGAGACCCAGTACTTC
CASSWGLDLETQYF
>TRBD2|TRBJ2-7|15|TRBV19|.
TGTGCCAGTAGTATAGCTAGCGGGATACGGTACGAGCAGTACTTC
CASSIASGIRYEQYF
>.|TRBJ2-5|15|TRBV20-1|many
TGCAGTGCCTTCCTACACCGGGACTCACAAGAGACCCAGTACTTC
CSAFLHRDSQETQYF
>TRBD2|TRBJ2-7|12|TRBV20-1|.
TGCAGTGCCCCGGGACTAGTCTACGAGCAGTACTTC
CSAPGLVYEQYF
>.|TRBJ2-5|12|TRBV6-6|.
TGTGCCAGCAGTTACTCGAAAGAGACCCAGTACTTC
CASSYSKETQYF
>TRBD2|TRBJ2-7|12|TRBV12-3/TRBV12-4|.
TGTGCCAGCAGGCGGGAGGGTGGCGAGCAGTACTTC
CASRREGGEQYF
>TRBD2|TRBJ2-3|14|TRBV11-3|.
TGTGCCAGCAGCTTAGTCGGGGGAGGGGATACGCAGTATTTT
CASSLVGGGDTQYF
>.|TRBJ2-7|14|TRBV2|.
TGTGCCAGCAGCTTGGCCACAACCGACTACGAGCAGTACTTC
CASSLATTDYEQYF
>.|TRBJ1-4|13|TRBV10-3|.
TGTGCCATCAGTAAGCGTCGTAATGAAAAACTGTTTTTT
CAISKRRNEKLFF
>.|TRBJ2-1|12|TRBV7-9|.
TGTGCCAGCAGCTTAGACTTCAATGAGCAGTTCTTC
CASSLDFNEQFF
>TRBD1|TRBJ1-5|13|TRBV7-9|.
TGTGCCAGCAGCTCGAGGACAGGACAGCCCCAGCATTTT
CASSSRTGQPQHF
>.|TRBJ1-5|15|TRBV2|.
TGTGCCAGCAGTGGATTTAGGCAGGGGTATCCGCCCCAGCATTTT
CASSGFRQGYPPQHF
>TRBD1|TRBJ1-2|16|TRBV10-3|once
TGTGCTATCAGTGAGTCGATGACTGGGACAGGGGATGGCTACACCTTC
CAISESMTGTGDGYTF
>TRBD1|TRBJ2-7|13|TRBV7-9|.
TGTGCCAGCAGCTGGGACAGGCGCTACGAGCAGTACTTC
CASSWDRRYEQYF
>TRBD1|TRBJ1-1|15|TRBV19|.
TGTGCCAGTACCCTGACGACAGGGCCGAACACTGAAGCTTTCTTT
CASTLTTGPNTEAFF
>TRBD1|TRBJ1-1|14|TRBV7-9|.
TGCGCCAGCAGCCCAGGGGGCGTGGGCACTGAAGCTTTCTTT
CASSPGGVGTEAFF
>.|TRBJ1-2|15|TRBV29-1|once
TGCAGCGTTCCTCCGTCTACGGAGCTTCCAAATGGCTACACCTTC
CSVPPSTELPNGYTF
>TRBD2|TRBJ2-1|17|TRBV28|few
TGTGCCAGCAGGATGCGAGGGCGGGGGGGAGCCGACAATGAGCAGTTCTTC
CASRMRGRGGADNEQFF
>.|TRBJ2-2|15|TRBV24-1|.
TGTGCCACCAGTGATGTGGGGGGGAACACCGGGGAGCTGTTTTTT
CATSDVGGNTGELFF
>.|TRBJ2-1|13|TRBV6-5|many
TGTGCCAGCAGTTACAGCGAGAGTTATGAGCAGTTCTTC
CASSYSESYEQFF
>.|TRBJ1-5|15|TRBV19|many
TGTGCCAGTAGTATAGTGGGGGGCGTGCTTCAGCCCCAGCATTTT
CASSIVGGVLQPQHF
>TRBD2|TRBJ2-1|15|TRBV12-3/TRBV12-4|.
TGTGCCAGCAGGACACTAGCGGTCTCCTACAATGAGCAGTTCTTC
CASRTLAVSYNEQFF
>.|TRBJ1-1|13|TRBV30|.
TGTGCCTGGAGCCCCGTGATGCCGGATGAAGCTTTCTTT
CAWSPVMPDEAFF
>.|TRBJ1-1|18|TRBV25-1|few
TGTGCCAGCAGTTTCACCCACCCACATGGGGGGAAAGGGACTGAAGCTTTCTTT
CASSFTHPHGGKGTEAFF
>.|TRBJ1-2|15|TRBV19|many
TGTGCCAGTAGTATTATGTCAGGGATGAACTATGGCTACACCTTC
CASSIMSGMNYGYTF
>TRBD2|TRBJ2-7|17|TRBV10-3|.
TGTGCCATCAGTGAGTCCCGGGGGACTAGCGCGCCCTACGAGCAGTACTTC
CAISESRGTSAPYEQYF
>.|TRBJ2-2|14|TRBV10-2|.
TGCGCCAGCACCGGGACAGCGAACACCGGGGGGCTGTTTTTT
CASTGTANTGGLFF
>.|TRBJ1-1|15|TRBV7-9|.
TGTGCCAGCAGCTTATCCGGGCAGACCAGGCCGCTTGCTTTCTTT
CASSLSGQTRPLAFF
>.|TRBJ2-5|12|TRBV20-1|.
TGCGGGGGAAGTAGTCTCACAGCGACCCAGTACTTC
CGGSSLTATQYF
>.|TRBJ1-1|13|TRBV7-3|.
TGTGCCAGCAGGCGGGGCCTGAACACTGAAGCTTTCTTT
CASRRGLNTEAFF
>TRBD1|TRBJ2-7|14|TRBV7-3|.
TGTGCCAGCAGCCCCTCGGGACAGGGGGCCGAGCAGTACTTC
CASSPSGQGAEQYF
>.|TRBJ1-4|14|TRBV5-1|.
TGCGCCAGCAGGATCAGGGTCTCCAATGAAAAACTGTTTTTT
CASRIRVSNEKLFF
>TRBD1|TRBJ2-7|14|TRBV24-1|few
TGTGCCACCAGTGATTCCGGGACAGGGCCTGAGCGGTACTTC
CATSDSGTGPERYF
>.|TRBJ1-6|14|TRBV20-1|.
TGCAGTGCTAGGTTAGGGCAGGCGAATTCACCCCTCCACTTT
CSARLGQANSPLHF
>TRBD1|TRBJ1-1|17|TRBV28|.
TGTGCCAGCAGTTTACCCCCGTCAGGGGGCCTGAACACTGAAGCTTTCTTT
CASSLPPSGGLNTEAFF
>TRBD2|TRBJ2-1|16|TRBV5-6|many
TGTGCCAGCAGTGTCGGGGGACTAGCGGATTACAATGAGCAGTTCTTC
CASSVGGLADYNEQFF